The rows below give T cell receptor beta chains drawn from one sample of a study of Graves' ophthalmopathy and Graves' hyperthyroidism. One entry per CDR3 protein, called by TCRdb with MiXCR from the multiplex PCR reads. In the table there are 200,000 to 300,000 distinct CDR3 sequences, about 46% of which are singletons. The sample was peripheral blood. Receptor source: an adult man with Graves' ophthalmopathy. Each CDR3 is given with its conserved first and last residue. D genes are given only for firm matches. Expanded clones are given a class, and other clones once, few, many or no size at all.

TRBV15	TRBJ1-2	NA	NA	TGTGCCACCAGCAGGGACCGATACGCTGGAAACACCTTC	CATSRDRYAGNTF
TRBV5-6	TRBJ1-1	few	TRBD1	TGTGCCAGCAGTTGGGACAGGGAAGCTTTCTTT	CASSWDREAFF
TRBV2	TRBJ1-2	NA	NA	TGTGCCACCATAGGCGGGTGGGGCTACACCTTC	CATIGGWGYTF
TRBV29-1	TRBJ1-5	NA	NA	TGCAGCACCCTAGGGGGTGCTGGTCAGCCCCAGCATTTT	CSTLGGAGQPQHF
TRBV9	TRBJ2-7	NA	NA	TGTGCCAGCAGCCCCCAGGACCGAGCCTACGAGCAGTACTTC	CASSPQDRAYEQYF
TRBV5-1	TRBJ2-5	NA	TRBD1	TGCGCCAGCAGCTCCTCGGGACAGGGGGGAGAGACCCAGTACTTC	CASSSSGQGGETQYF
TRBV20-1	TRBJ2-5	NA	NA	NA	CSASSSSDREETQYF
TRBV7-3	TRBJ1-6	NA	NA	TGTGCCAGCCAATCGGGTTATAATTCACCCCTCCACTTT	CASQSGYNSPLHF
TRBV5-1	TRBJ2-7	NA	NA	TGCGCCAGCAGCTCGACCGGGACCCCGCCAAGCTACGAGCAGTACTTC	CASSSTGTPPSYEQYF
TRBV29-1	TRBJ2-7	NA	NA	TGCAGCGTTGGGGGTACAGGGAAGACCTACGAGCAGTACTTC	CSVGGTGKTYEQYF
TRBV5-5	TRBJ2-5	NA	NA	TGTGCCAGCAGCTCGGGATTGGTCCAAGAGACCCAGTACTTC	CASSSGLVQETQYF
TRBV7-7	TRBJ2-5	many	NA	TGTGCTAGCAGCTTACGTGTTCAAGAGACCCAGTACTTC	CASSLRVQETQYF
TRBV7-9	TRBJ1-4	NA	NA	TGTGCCAGCAGCTTCGCAGTGGTAGTGGGCAGTCCAACTAATGAAAAACTGTTTTTT	CASSFAVVVGSPTNEKLFF
TRBV6-5	TRBJ1-2	NA	NA	TGTGCCAGCACCTTAGGGGGAAGCGATGGCTACACCTTC	CASTLGGSDGYTF
TRBV20-1	TRBJ1-4	few	TRBD1	TGCAGTGCTAGAGATGGGTTCGCCCCGGGACAGGGGGGCGAAAAACTGTTTTTT	CSARDGFAPGQGGEKLFF
TRBV7-8	TRBJ2-6	NA	TRBD1	TGTGCCAGCATCAGATCTAGGGGGACAGGGGGGAGCTCTGGGGCCAACGTCCTGACTTTC	CASIRSRGTGGSSGANVLTF
TRBV9	TRBJ1-5	NA	NA	TGTGCCAGCAGCGTGGACAGAAGCCAGCCCCAGCATTTT	CASSVDRSQPQHF
TRBV10-3	TRBJ1-2	few	TRBD1	TGTGCCAGCAGCCCCAAATCAGGGGGGAACGGCTACACCTTC	CASSPKSGGNGYTF
TRBV20-1	TRBJ2-5	NA	NA	TGCAGTGCTAGAGGGGCCCGAGCGGAAGAGACCCAGTACTTC	CSARGARAEETQYF
TRBV10-2	TRBJ2-7	many	TRBD1	TGCGCCAGCAACCACAGGGGGTTAGCTGCCGAGCAGTACTTC	CASNHRGLAAEQYF
TRBV12-3/TRBV12-4	TRBJ1-6	NA	TRBD1	TGTGCCAGCAGTTCCCAAGGGACAGGAAATTCACCCCTCCACTTT	CASSSQGTGNSPLHF
TRBV12-3/TRBV12-4	TRBJ2-5	NA	NA	TGTGCCAGCAGTTTTGGGCATCAGACCTCTGGGACCCAGTACTTC	CASSFGHQTSGTQYF
TRBV7-8	TRBJ1-1	many	NA	TGTGCCAGCAGCTTACGGGGAATGAACACTGAAGCTTTCTTT	CASSLRGMNTEAFF
TRBV7-9	TRBJ2-7	NA	NA	TGTGCCAGCAGCTTAGTAGGGACGAAGACTTACGAGCAGTACTTC	CASSLVGTKTYEQYF
TRBV12-3/TRBV12-4	TRBJ2-2	NA	NA	TGTGCCAGCAGTTTGGGGAGGATGGTGGTGTTTTTT	CASSLGRMVVFF
TRBV20-1	TRBJ2-7	NA	TRBD1	TGCAGTGCTAGACGACAGGGTTCCTACGAGCAGTACTTC	CSARRQGSYEQYF
TRBV29-1	TRBJ1-2	NA	NA	TGCAGCATTGCCTCCCCAACAAGGGAAGTCTCGGATGGCTACACCTTC	CSIASPTREVSDGYTF
TRBV3-1	TRBJ2-5	once	NA	TGTGCCAGCAGCCCGACTACTCAAGAGACCCAGTACTTC	CASSPTTQETQYF
TRBV5-1	TRBJ1-4	NA	TRBD1	TGCGCCAGCAGCTTGGTGGACAGGGGGGATGAAAAACTGTTTTTT	CASSLVDRGDEKLFF
TRBV28	TRBJ1-1	NA	NA	TGTGCCAGCAGTTTTCGCCAGATAAACACTGAAGCTTTCTTT	CASSFRQINTEAFF
TRBV2	TRBJ2-7	NA	NA	TGTGCCAGCAGTTTGGGGGGGCTGCCAAACACCTACGAGCAGTACTTC	CASSLGGLPNTYEQYF
TRBV5-1	TRBJ1-1	few	TRBD1	TGCGCCAGCAGTATCTACAGGGGAGGGACTGAAGCTTTCTTT	CASSIYRGGTEAFF
TRBV18	TRBJ2-6	few	NA	TGTGCCAGCTCACCAGGAAGGGTCTCTGGGGCCAACGTCCTGACTTTC	CASSPGRVSGANVLTF
TRBV7-7	TRBJ2-5	few	NA	TGTGCTAGCAGCTTAGCCAGTCAAGAGACCCAGTACTTC	CASSLASQETQYF
TRBV5-8	TRBJ1-1	many	TRBD1	TGTGCCAGCAGCTTGGAAGGGGGCGAGGGCACTGAAGCTTTCTTT	CASSLEGGEGTEAFF
TRBV19	TRBJ2-6	many	TRBD2	TGTGGGACCGGACTAGCGGGAGTATCAGGGGCCAACGTCCTGACTTTC	CGTGLAGVSGANVLTF
TRBV4-1	TRBJ2-3	NA	TRBD1	TGCGCCAGCAGCCAAGTGGACAGGGAAATAGATACGCAGTATTTT	CASSQVDREIDTQYF
TRBV5-1	TRBJ1-1	NA	TRBD1	TGCGCCAGCAGCCAGACAGGGTACGCTGAAGCTTTCTTT	CASSQTGYAEAFF
TRBV5-4	TRBJ2-7	once	NA	TGTGCCAGCAGGAGGGACACCACCTACGAGCAGTACTTC	CASRRDTTYEQYF
TRBV7-9	TRBJ1-5	NA	NA	TGTGCCAGCACCCTGTCGTCCACCAACAATCAGCCCCAGCATTTT	CASTLSSTNNQPQHF
TRBV19	TRBJ2-7	once	NA	TGTGCCAGCAGTAGCAGCGGGTCGAACTCCTACGAGCAGTACTTC	CASSSSGSNSYEQYF
TRBV12-3/TRBV12-4	TRBJ2-2	NA	NA	TGTGCCAGCAGTACATGGGGGGCAAGCACCGGGGAGCTGTTTTTT	CASSTWGASTGELFF
TRBV20-1	TRBJ1-2	few	NA	TGCAGTGCTAGAGGAGTCTCGGCTTTTGGGGGCTACACCTTC	CSARGVSAFGGYTF
TRBV19	TRBJ1-5	many	NA	TGTGCCGGCGGAGTGAGGTTAAATCAGCCCCAGCATTTT	CAGGVRLNQPQHF
TRBV20-1	TRBJ1-2	NA	NA	TGCAGTGCTAGTCGTTCGGATGGGGACGGCTATGGCTACACCTTC	CSASRSDGDGYGYTF
TRBV11-3	TRBJ2-7	NA	NA	TGTGCCAGCAGCTCGCTCGACAGGTACTACGAGCAGTACTTC	CASSSLDRYYEQYF
TRBV10-3	TRBJ2-5	NA	NA	TGTGCCATCAGTGAAACCCAGTACTTC	CAISETQYF
TRBV9	TRBJ1-6	NA	TRBD1	TGTGCCAGCAGTTACTCGTCCCCTGGACAGGGATTTACTTCACCCCTCCACTTT	CASSYSSPGQGFTSPLHF